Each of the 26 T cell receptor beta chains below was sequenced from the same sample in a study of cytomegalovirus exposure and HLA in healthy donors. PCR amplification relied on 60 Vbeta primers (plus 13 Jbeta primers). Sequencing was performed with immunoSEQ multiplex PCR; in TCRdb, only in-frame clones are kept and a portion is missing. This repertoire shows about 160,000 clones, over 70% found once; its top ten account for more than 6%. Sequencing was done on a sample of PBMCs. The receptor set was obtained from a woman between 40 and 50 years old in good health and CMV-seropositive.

The CDR3 sequence: CASSQGGAGGPVETQYF. CDR3 nucleotides: TGCGCCAGCAGCCAGGGAGGCGCGGGGGGGCCAGTGGAGACCCAGTACTTC. This chain uses TRBV4-3 with TRBJ2-5; 9 positions agree with TRBD2. J gave up 5 bases and V 3 bases, and 13 bases lay outside the gene matches. The CDR3 covers 17 residues. CDR1 and CDR2 (germline): LGHNA, YSLEER.

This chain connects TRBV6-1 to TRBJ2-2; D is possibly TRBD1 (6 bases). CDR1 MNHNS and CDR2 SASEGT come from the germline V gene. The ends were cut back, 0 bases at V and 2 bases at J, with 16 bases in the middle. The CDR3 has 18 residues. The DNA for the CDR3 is TGTGCCAGCAGTGAAGCTTTCCTAACAGGGTTTAACACCGGGGAGCTGTTTTTT. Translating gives CASSEAFLTGFNTGELFF.

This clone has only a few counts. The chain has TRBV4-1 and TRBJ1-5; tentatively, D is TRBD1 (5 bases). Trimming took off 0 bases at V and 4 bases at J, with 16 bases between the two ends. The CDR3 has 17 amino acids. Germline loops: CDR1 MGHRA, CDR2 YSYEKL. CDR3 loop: CASSQETAGGGNQPQHF. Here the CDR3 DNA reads TGCGCCAGCAGCCAAGAAACGGCAGGCGGGGGGAATCAGCCCCAGCATTTT.

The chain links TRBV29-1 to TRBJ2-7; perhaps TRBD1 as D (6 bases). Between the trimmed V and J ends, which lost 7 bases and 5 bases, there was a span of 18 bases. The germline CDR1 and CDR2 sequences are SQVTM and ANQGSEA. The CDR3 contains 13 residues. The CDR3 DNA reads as TGCAGCGCCCGAACAGGGATGCTCCACGAGCAGTACTTC. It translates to CSARTGMLHEQYF.

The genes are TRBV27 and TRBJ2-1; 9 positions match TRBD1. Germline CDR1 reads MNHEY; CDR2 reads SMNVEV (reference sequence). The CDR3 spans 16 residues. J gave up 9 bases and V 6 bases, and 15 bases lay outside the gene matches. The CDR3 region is CASRLAGTGSRGEQFF. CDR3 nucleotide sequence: TGTGCCAGCAGACTGGCCGGGACAGGGTCGCGAGGTGAGCAGTTCTTC.

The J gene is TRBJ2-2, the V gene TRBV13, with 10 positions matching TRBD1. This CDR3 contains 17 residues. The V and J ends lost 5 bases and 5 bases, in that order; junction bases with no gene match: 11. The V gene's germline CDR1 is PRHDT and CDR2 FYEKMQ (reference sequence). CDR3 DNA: TGTGCCAGCAGCGTCCAGATCAGACAGGGGGCGACCGGGGAGCTGTTTTTT. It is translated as CASSVQIRQGATGELFF.

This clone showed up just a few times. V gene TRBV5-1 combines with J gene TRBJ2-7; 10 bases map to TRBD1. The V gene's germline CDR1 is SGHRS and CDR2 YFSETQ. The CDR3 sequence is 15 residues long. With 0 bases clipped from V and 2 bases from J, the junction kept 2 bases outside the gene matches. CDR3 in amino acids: CASSLGGTGAYEQYF. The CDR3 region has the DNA TGCGCCAGCAGCTTGGGGGGGACAGGGGCCTACGAGCAGTACTTC.

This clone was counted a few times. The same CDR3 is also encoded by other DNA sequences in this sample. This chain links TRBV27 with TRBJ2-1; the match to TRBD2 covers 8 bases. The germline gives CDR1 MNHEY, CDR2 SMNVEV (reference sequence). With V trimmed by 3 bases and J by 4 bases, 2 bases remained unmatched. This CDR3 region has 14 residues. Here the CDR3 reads CASSFSGGYNEQFF. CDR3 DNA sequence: TGTGCCAGCAGTTTCAGCGGGGGTTACAATGAGCAGTTCTTC.

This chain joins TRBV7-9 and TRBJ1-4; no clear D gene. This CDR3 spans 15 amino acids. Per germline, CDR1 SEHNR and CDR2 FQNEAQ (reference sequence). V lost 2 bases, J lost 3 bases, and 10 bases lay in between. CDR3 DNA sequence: TGTGCCAGCAGCTTATTAGCGGCGCCTAATGAAAAACTGTTTTTT. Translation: CASSLLAAPNEKLFF.

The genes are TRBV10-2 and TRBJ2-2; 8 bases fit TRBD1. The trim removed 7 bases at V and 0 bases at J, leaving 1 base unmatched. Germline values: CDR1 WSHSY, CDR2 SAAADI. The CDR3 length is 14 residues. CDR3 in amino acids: CASIQGANTGELFF. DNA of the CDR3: TGCGCCAGCATACAGGGGGCGAACACCGGGGAGCTGTTTTTT.

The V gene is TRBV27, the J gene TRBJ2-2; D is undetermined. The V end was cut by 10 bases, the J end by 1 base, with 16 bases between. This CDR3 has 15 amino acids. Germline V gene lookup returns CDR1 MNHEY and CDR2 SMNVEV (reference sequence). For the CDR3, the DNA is TGTGCCAACAATAGAGATGGCGGGAACACCGGGGAGCTGTTTTTT. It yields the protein CANNRDGGNTGELFF.

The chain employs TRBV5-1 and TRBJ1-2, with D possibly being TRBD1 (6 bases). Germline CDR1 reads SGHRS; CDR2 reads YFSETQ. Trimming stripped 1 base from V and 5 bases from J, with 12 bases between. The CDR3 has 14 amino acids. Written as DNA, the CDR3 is TGCGCCAGCAGCTTGATTCCAGGGGCTTATGGCTACACCTTC. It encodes CASSLIPGAYGYTF.

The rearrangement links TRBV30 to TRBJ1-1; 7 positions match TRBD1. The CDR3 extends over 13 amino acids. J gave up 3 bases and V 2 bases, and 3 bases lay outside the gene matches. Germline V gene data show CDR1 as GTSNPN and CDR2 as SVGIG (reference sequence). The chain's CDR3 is CAWSIDRDTEAFF. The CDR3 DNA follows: TGTGCCTGGAGTATCGACAGGGACACTGAAGCTTTCTTT.

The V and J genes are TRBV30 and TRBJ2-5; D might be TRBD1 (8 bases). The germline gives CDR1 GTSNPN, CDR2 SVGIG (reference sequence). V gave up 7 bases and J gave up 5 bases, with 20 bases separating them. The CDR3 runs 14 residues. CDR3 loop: CAYSTGVGGETQYF. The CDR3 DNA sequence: TGTGCCTACTCGACAGGGGTCGGGGGGGAGACCCAGTACTTC.

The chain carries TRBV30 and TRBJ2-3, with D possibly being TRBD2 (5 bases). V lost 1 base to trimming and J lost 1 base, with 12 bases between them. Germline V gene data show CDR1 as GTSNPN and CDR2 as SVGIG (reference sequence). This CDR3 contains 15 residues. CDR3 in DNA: TGTGCCTGGAGTGGCACCGGGGAACGCACAGATACGCAGTATTTT. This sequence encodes CAWSGTGERTDTQYF.

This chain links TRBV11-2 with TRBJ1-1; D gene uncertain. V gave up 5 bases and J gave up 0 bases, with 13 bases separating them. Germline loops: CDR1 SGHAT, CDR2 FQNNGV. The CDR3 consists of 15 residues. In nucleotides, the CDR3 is TGTGCCAGCAGCCTCGAACGGAGCCTGAACACTGAAGCTTTCTTT. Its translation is CASSLERSLNTEAFF.

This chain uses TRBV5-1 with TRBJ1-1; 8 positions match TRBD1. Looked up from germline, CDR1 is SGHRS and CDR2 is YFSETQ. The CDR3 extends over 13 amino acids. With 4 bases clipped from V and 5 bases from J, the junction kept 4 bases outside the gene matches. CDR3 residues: CASSPGGRTEAFF. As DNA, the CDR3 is TGCGCCAGCAGCCCAGGGGGCAGGACTGAAGCTTTCTTT.

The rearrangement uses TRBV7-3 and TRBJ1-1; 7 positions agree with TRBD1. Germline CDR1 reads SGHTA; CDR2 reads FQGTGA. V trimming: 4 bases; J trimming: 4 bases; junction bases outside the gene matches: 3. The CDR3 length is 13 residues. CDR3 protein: CASSSDRVTEAFF. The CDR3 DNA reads TGTGCCAGCAGCTCCGACAGGGTCACTGAAGCTTTCTTT.

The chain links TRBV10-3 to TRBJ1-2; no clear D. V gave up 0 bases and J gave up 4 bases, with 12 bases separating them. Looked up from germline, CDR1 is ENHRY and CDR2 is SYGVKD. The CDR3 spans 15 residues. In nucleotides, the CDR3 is TGTGCCATCAGTGAGTCCCGTGTCGGTGGCTATGGCTACACCTTC. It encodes CAISESRVGGYGYTF.

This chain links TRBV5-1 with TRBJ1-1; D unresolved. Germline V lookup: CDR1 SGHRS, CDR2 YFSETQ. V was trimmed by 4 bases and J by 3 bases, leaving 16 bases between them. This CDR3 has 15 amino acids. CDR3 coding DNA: TGCGCCAGCAGCCCCTACTCCATGCGGGACACTGAAGCTTTCTTT. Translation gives CASSPYSMRDTEAFF. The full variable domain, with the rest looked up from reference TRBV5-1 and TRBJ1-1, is KAGVTQTPRYLIKTRGQQVTLSCSPISGHRSVSWYQQTPGQGLQFLFEYFSETQRNKGNFPGRFSGRQFSNSRSEMNVSTLELGDSALYLCASSPYSMRDTEAFFGQGTRLTVV.

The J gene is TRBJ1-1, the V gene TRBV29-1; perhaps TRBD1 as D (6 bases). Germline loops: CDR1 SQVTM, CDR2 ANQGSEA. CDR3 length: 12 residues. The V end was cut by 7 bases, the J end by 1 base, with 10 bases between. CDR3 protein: CSGRTANTEAFF. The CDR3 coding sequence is TGCAGCGGACGGACAGCGAACACTGAAGCTTTCTTT.

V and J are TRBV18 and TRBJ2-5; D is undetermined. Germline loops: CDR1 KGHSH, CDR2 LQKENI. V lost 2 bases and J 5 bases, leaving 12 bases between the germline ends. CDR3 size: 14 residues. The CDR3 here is CASSPVSPIETQYF. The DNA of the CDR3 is TGTGCCAGCTCACCAGTTTCCCCTATTGAGACCCAGTACTTC.

CDR3: CASSGSGTSAANEQFF. The CDR3 nucleotides are TGTGCCAGCAGCGGCTCCGGGACTAGCGCAGCCAATGAGCAGTTCTTC. The chain has TRBV9 and TRBJ2-1; 10 bases line up with TRBD2. The CDR3 has 16 amino acids. The germline gives CDR1 SGDLS, CDR2 YYNGEE. J was trimmed by 6 bases and V by 3 bases; bases with no gene match: 9. The complete variable domain, with remaining parts taken from reference TRBV9 and TRBJ2-1, reads DSGVTQTPKHLITATGQRVTLRCSPRSGDLSVYWYQQSLDQGLQFLIQYYNGEERAKGNILERFSAQQFPDLHSELNLSSLELGDSALYFCASSGSGTSAANEQFFGPGTRLTVL.

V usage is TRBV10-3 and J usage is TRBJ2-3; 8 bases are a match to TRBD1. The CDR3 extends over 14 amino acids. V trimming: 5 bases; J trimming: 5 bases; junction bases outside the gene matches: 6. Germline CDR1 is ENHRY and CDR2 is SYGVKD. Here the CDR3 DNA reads TGTGCCATCAGTCCTGGACAGGGAGGAGATACGCAGTATTTT. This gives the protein CAISPGQGGDTQYF.

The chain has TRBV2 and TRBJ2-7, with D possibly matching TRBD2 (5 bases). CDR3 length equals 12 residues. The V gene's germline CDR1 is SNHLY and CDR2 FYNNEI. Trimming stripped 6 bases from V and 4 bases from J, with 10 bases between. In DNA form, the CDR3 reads TGTGCCAGCAGCCTCTCGGGGTACGAGCAGTACTTC. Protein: CASSLSGYEQYF. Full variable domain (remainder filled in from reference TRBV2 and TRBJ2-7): EPEVTQTPSHQVTQMGQEVILRCVPISNHLYFYWYRQILGQKVEFLVSFYNNEISEKSEIFDDQFSVERPDGSNFTLKIRSTKLEDSAMYFCASSLSGYEQYFGPGTRLTVT.

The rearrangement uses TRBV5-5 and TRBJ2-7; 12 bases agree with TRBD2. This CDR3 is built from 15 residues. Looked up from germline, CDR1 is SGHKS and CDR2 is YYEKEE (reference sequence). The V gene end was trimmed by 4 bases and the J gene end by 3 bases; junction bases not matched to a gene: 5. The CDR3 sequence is CASSPWTSGDYEQYF. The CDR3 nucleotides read TGTGCCAGCAGCCCCTGGACTAGCGGGGACTACGAGCAGTACTTC.